In its sample, the clone carrying this T cell receptor (beta chain) was seen once. The participants were between about 18 and 100 years old and came from some 23 US areas. V lost 5 bases, J lost 0 bases, and 8 bases lay in between. CDR3 length: 14 amino acids. Germline-derived CDR1 and CDR2 are LGHNA and YSLEER. This entry belongs to a study of blood T cell repertoires in COVID-19. In the study overall: The cDNA or gDNA used as material had been derived from T cells, B-cell-depleted T cells, or PBMCs.

Original methodology: Estimated nucleated cell counts came from reference gene primer amplification. TCRdb's table, derived via immunoSEQ multiplex PCR, lists solely in-frame clones and lacks some. V, J and clone size are taken as reported in that table, and D and trimming were inferred from the DNA itself. The table includes 300,000 to 450,000 clones, roughly 86% detected once. This TCR came from a man aged 30 to 45 who had recovered from COVID-19. This sequence joins TRBV4-3 and TRBJ2-1, with D perhaps matching TRBD2 (6 bases). Sequenced: PBMCs or T cells enriched from blood (not recorded which). This chain's CDR3 is CASSSGLSYNEQFF. The CDR3 DNA is TGCGCCAGCAGCTCGGGACTCTCCTACAATGAGCAGTTCTTC.